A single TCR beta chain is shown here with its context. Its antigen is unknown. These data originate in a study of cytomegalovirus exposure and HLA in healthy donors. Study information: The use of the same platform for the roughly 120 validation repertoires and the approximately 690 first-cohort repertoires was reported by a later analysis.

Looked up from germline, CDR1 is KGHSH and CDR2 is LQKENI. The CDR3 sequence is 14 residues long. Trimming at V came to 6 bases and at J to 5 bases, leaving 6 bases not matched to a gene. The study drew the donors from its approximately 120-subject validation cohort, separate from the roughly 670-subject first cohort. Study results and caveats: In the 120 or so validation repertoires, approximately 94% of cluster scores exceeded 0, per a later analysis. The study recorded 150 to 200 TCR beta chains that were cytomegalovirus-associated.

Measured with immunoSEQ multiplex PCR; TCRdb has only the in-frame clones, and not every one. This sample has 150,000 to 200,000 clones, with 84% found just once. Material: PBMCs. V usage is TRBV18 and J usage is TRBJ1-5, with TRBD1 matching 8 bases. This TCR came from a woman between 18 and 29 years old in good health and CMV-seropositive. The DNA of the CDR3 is TGTGCCAGCTCCCAAGGACAGGGTTATCAGCCCCAGCATTTT. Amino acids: CASSQGQGYQPQHF.